The 18 T cell receptor beta chains in this list originate from one sample, sequenced in a study of brain T cells in children with intractable seizures. Sequenced by immunoSEQ multiplex PCR; TCRdb stores in-frame clones only, minus some. The table includes about 7,800 clones, 73% detected once. Sequencing was limited to surgery cases with top T cell transcript signatures in brain tissue. Sequenced here: resected brain tissue, sampled at surgery. The receptor set was obtained from a boy under two years old with tuberous sclerosis and intractable seizures.

The sample holds one count of this clone. A read error may produce the germline difference seen at one junction end. V and J are TRBV7-7 and TRBJ2-5; no clear D gene. Germline lookup yields CDR1 SSHAT and CDR2 FNYEAQ (reference sequence). This CDR3 contains 13 residues. In DNA form, the CDR3 reads TGTGCTAGCAGCTCAAGCCGGCGAGAGACCCAGTACTTC. This codes for CASSSSRRETQYF.

The table lists this clone with a few counts. This chain uses TRBV7-3 with TRBJ1-1, with unresolved D. Germline V lookup: CDR1 SGHTA, CDR2 FQGTGA. This CDR3 region has 13 residues. V lost 2 bases, J lost 5 bases, and 9 bases lay in between. The DNA of the CDR3 is TGTGCCAGCAGCTTAGGGGTCAGGACTGAAGCTTTCTTT. Its translation: CASSLGVRTEAFF.

The chain joins TRBV7-6 to TRBJ2-7; TRBD1 might be the D (6 bases). This CDR3 contains 13 residues. Germline-derived CDR1 and CDR2 are SGHVS and FNYEAQ. Trimming took 8 bases from V and 4 from J, leaving 15 bases between them. As DNA, the CDR3 is TGTGCCAGCGTGGGGACATCCTCATACGAGCAGTACTTC. Amino acids: CASVGTSSYEQYF.

This rearrangement joins TRBV14 to TRBJ2-5; no clear D gene. Between the trimmed V and J ends, which lost 3 bases and 7 bases, there was a span of 12 bases. The germline V gene has CDR1 SGHDN and CDR2 FVKESK. The length of the CDR3 is 13 residues. CDR3 sequence (DNA): TGTGCCAGCAGCCAGGCGACTTCCGCGACCCAGTACTTC. Its protein product is CASSQATSATQYF.

This clone is judged medium-sized. The chain joins TRBV5-6 to TRBJ2-7; no clear D. The germline gives CDR1 SGHDT, CDR2 YYEEEE. Deletions cut 0 bases from V and 4 bases from J, with 8 bases between. This CDR3 has 13 residues. The chain's CDR3 is CASSLGTLYEQYF. CDR3 sequence (DNA): TGTGCCAGCAGCTTGGGAACATTGTACGAGCAGTACTTC.

This clone was seen once. V gene TRBV29-1 combines with J gene TRBJ2-1; D might be TRBD1 or TRBD2, each matching 5 bases. The CDR3 totals 13 residues. Deletions cut 5 bases from V and 6 bases from J, with 14 bases between. CDR1 is SQVTM and CDR2 is ANQGSEA in the germline V gene. The CDR3: CSVITWDPNEQFF. The CDR3 bases are TGCAGCGTTATAACATGGGACCCCAATGAGCAGTTCTTC.

J is TRBJ2-7 and V is TRBV4-2; 7 bases agree with TRBD2. J was trimmed by 4 bases and V by 0 bases; bases with no gene match: 9. This CDR3 has 16 residues. Germline assignment: CDR1 LGHNA and CDR2 YNFKEQ. Written as DNA, the CDR3 is TGTGCCAGCAGCCAAGATCTTGGGGGAGGGCCTTACGAGCAGTACTTC. It codes for CASSQDLGGGPYEQYF.

The chain recombines TRBV11-3 with TRBJ1-2; D is undetermined. Germline V CDR1 and CDR2: SGHNT, YENEEA. V gave up 2 bases and J gave up 6 bases, with 10 bases separating them. The CDR3 totals 13 residues. CDR3 coding DNA: TGTGCCAGCAGCTTACGGCATCTGGATGGCTACACCTTC. Translation: CASSLRHLDGYTF. The complete variable domain, with remaining parts taken from reference TRBV11-3 and TRBJ1-2, reads EAGVVQSPRYKIIEKKQPVAFWCNPISGHNTLYWYLQNLGQGPELLIRYENEEAVDDSQLPKDRFSAERLKGVDSTLKIQPAELGDSAVYLCASSLRHLDGYTFGSGTRLTVV.

The CDR3 sequence: CASSLGTSGRNTQYF. CDR3 coding DNA: TGTGCCAGCAGCCTGGGGACTAGCGGGAGAAATACGCAGTATTTT. The V call is TRBV9, the J call TRBJ2-3; the match to TRBD2 covers 14 bases. The CDR3 is made up of 15 amino acids. The V and J ends lost 4 bases and 7 bases, in that order; junction bases with no gene match: 5. Germline loops: CDR1 SGDLS, CDR2 YYNGEE.

This clone turned up a few times. The same CDR3 can be traced to other DNA sequences in this sample. The chain recombines TRBV6-6 with TRBJ1-2, with D perhaps matching TRBD1 (6 bases). The CDR3 consists of 11 residues. Per germline, CDR1 MNHNY and CDR2 SVGAGI (reference sequence). With 10 bases removed from V and 4 bases from J, the gap between germline ends came to 10 bases. CDR3 protein: CATRTVYGYTF. In nucleotides, the CDR3 is TGTGCCACACGGACAGTCTATGGCTACACCTTC.

This chain joins TRBV7-6 and TRBJ2-5; 8 nucleotides align to TRBD2. Trimming cost V 4 bases and J 0 bases; bases outside gene matches: 7. In germline, CDR1 is SGHVS, CDR2 FNYEAQ. CDR3 length equals 16 residues. Here the CDR3 reads CASSSFGGGYQETQYF. In nucleotides, the CDR3 is TGTGCCAGCAGCTCATTCGGCGGGGGGTACCAAGAGACCCAGTACTTC.

The chain combines TRBV5-1 with TRBJ2-2; D is tentatively TRBD1 or TRBD2 (6 bases each). V lost 0 bases to trimming and J lost 7 bases, with 16 bases between them. This CDR3 has 16 residues. The germline V gene has CDR1 SGHRS and CDR2 YFSETQ. CDR3 in DNA: TGCGCCAGCAGCTTGGTAAACGCCAGGGGAGGCGGGGAGCTGTTTTTT. This translates into CASSLVNARGGGELFF.

The V gene is TRBV21-1, the J gene TRBJ2-5; TRBD1, the table's D call, was not compared with the DNA. TRBV21-1 is reported as a pseudogene. The CDR3 is made up of 22 amino acids. CDR3 DNA: TGTGCCAGCAGCAAAGACTGGACAGGGGTCACGACCCGAATCACCCAGGGCGGGGCCCAGTACTTC. This translates into CASSKDWTGVTTRITQGGAQYF.

The chain couples TRBV29-1 to TRBJ1-1; 7 bases agree with TRBD1. Germline-derived CDR1 and CDR2 are SQVTM and ANQGSEA. J lost 8 bases, V lost 0 bases, and 6 bases had no gene match. The CDR3 spans 13 residues. This CDR3 is CSVEEAGGTEAFF. The CDR3 DNA reads as TGCAGCGTTGAAGAGGCAGGGGGAACGGAAGCTTTCTTT.

The rearrangement links TRBV21-1 to TRBJ2-5; TRBD1, the table's D call, lacks a check against the DNA. TRBV21-1 is described as a pseudogene. CDR3 size: 17 residues. As DNA, the CDR3 is TGTGCCAGCAGCAAAGTCTCGGGACAGGGAAAGGGGGAGACCCAGTACTTC. Translation: CASSKVSGQGKGETQYF.

The chain recombines TRBV9 with TRBJ2-1, with TRBD2 matching over 8 bases. The CDR3 is 14 residues long. Germline CDR1 SGDLS, CDR2 YYNGEE. Unmatched junction bases numbered 5, after V lost 1 base and J lost 8 bases. CDR3 sequence: CASSVWTGGHEQFF. In DNA, the CDR3 is TGTGCCAGCAGCGTATGGACGGGAGGGCATGAGCAGTTCTTC.

The chain links TRBV25-1 to TRBJ2-2; TRBD2 agrees at 11 bases. V lost 0 bases to trimming and J lost 4 bases; unmatched junction nucleotides: 4. The germline gives CDR1 MGHDK, CDR2 SYGVNS. The CDR3 has 17 amino acids. The CDR3 DNA reads as TGTGCCAGCAGTGAATATTATAGCGGGGGGGCCACCGGGGAGCTGTTTTTT. Translated: CASSEYYSGGATGELFF.

V and J are TRBV6-5 and TRBJ1-2; 9 nucleotides match TRBD1. V trimming: 6 bases; J trimming: 2 bases; junction bases outside the gene matches: 4. Germline CDR1 MNHEY, CDR2 SVGAGI. This CDR3 is 14 amino acids long. The CDR3 region is CASRRQGGNYGYTF. CDR3 bases: TGTGCCAGCAGGCGACAGGGGGGAAACTATGGCTACACCTTC.